Listed here is a single T cell receptor beta chain. The sample originates from a study of technical replicates of blood from a few donors. Produced via immunoSEQ multiplex PCR; TCRdb's table is partial and in-frame only. Of some 31,000 clones detected, 85% to 95% appear once; the ten largest clones hold under 5%. V shed 6 bases, J shed 7 bases, and the junction held 12 bases outside the gene matches. The CDR3 contains 15 residues. Germline CDR1 ENHRY, CDR2 SYGVKD. The source is a human donor in good health. Some clones in this sample may be carry-over from other donors' samples. Sample: PBMCs. The J gene is TRBJ2-1, the V gene TRBV10-3; 7 nucleotides align to TRBD2. The CDR3: CAISPKLDGRNEQFF. The CDR3 DNA reads TGTGCCATCAGCCCAAAGCTCGACGGGAGGAATGAGCAGTTCTTC.